The 9 T cell receptor beta chains listed next were all sequenced from one sample in a study of beta chain features in type 1 diabetes. Antigens of these TCRs are unknown. Sequencing targeted expressed TCRB transcripts, as all isolated RNA had been reverse transcribed. Sequenced by immunoSEQ multiplex PCR; TCRdb stores in-frame clones only, minus some. The sample includes over 650,000 clones, around 15% seen only once; the top ten take less than 0.04%. Findings and caveats of the study: Across all four CD4+ subsets, people with type 1 diabetes showed modestly shorter TCRB CDR3s.

The specimen was naive CD4+ T cells from blood. The receptors originated from a man aged 18 to 35 with type 1 diabetes.

The chain couples TRBV7-9 to TRBJ1-1, with TRBD1 matching 7 bases. CDR1 and CDR2 from the germline V gene are SEHNR and FQNEAQ (reference sequence). There are 15 residues in the CDR3. V shed 5 bases and J 4 bases; nucleotides not matched to a gene: 10. As DNA, the CDR3 is TGTGCCAGCAGCCCCCAGGGGGAGCTGGGCACTGAAGCTTTCTTT. This translates into CASSPQGELGTEAFF.

J is TRBJ2-1 and V is TRBV30; 10 nucleotides match TRBD2. Trimming cost V 5 bases and J 2 bases; bases outside gene matches: 3. The CDR3 has 14 residues. CDR1 and CDR2 from the germline V gene are GTSNPN and SVGIG (reference sequence). The CDR3 bases are TGTGCCTGGGGAGGACTAGCGGCCTACAATGAGCAGTTCTTC. It is translated as CAWGGLAAYNEQFF.

This clone was recorded a few times. V and J are TRBV7-6 and TRBJ2-7, with 10 bases identical to TRBD1. The CDR3 totals 15 residues. The junction had 2 bases not matched to a gene; V was cut back by 3 bases and J by 0 bases. In germline, CDR1 is SGHVS, CDR2 FNYEAQ. The CDR3 region is CASSFGQGGSYEQYF. The CDR3 region has the DNA TGTGCCAGCAGCTTTGGACAGGGGGGCTCCTACGAGCAGTACTTC.

This chain uses TRBV10-3 with TRBJ2-7; 7 nucleotides line up with TRBD1. The junction had 9 bases not matched to a gene; V was cut back by 8 bases and J by 5 bases. Germline values: CDR1 ENHRY, CDR2 SYGVKD. The CDR3 runs to 13 residues. Here the CDR3 DNA reads TGTGCCATCCGGCAGACAGGGCTTGACGAGCAGTACTTC. Its translation is CAIRQTGLDEQYF.

Points on this clone: Other DNA variants within this sample encode the same CDR3. The V call is TRBV7-3, the J call TRBJ1-1, with no clear D. CDR3 length: 13 residues. Looked up from germline, CDR1 is SGHTA and CDR2 is FQGTGA. V was trimmed by 5 bases and J by 0 bases, leaving 7 bases between them. The CDR3 loop is CASSRNMNTEAFF. In DNA form, the CDR3 reads TGTGCCAGCAGCCGAAATATGAACACTGAAGCTTTCTTT.

The chain employs TRBV4-1 and TRBJ2-1; TRBD2 matches 7 bases. J was trimmed by 8 bases and V by 3 bases; bases with no gene match: 1. This CDR3 comprises 12 residues. In germline, CDR1 is MGHRA, CDR2 YSYEKL. CDR3 residues: CASSQGGYEQFF. As DNA, the CDR3 is TGCGCCAGCAGCCAGGGGGGGTATGAGCAGTTCTTC.

In its sample, this clone was seen a few times. At the DNA level, this CDR3 is encoded by other sequences in the same sample as well. The chain recombines TRBV2 with TRBJ2-2; D gene unclear. The germline V gene encodes CDR1 SNHLY and CDR2 FYNNEI. The CDR3 contains 12 residues. Trimming removed 1 base from V and 6 bases from J, with 3 bases in between. CDR3 protein: CASSEGAGELFF. The CDR3 DNA is TGTGCCAGCAGTGAAGGGGCCGGGGAGCTGTTTTTT.

This clone was observed a few times. The chain is built from TRBV4-3 and TRBJ2-5, with 9 bases that match TRBD2. The CDR3 has 15 residues. CDR1 is LGHNA, CDR2 YSLEER, per germline. The ends lost 3 bases at V and 3 bases at J; junction bases unmatched: 5. The CDR3: CASSQILAGKETQYF. The CDR3, as DNA: TGCGCCAGCAGCCAGATTCTAGCGGGAAAAGAGACCCAGTACTTC.

This clone was seen a few times. The V and J genes are TRBV25-1 and TRBJ2-3; the D is unclear. Trimming removed 3 bases at V and 0 bases at J, with 4 bases between. The V gene's germline CDR1 is MGHDK and CDR2 SYGVNS. The CDR3 covers 13 residues. The CDR3 region is CASSETSTDTQYF. CDR3 in DNA: TGTGCCAGCAGTGAGACTAGCACAGATACGCAGTATTTT. Full variable domain (remainder filled in from reference TRBV25-1 and TRBJ2-3): EADIYQTPRYLVIGTGKKITLECSQTMGHDKMYWYQQDPGMELHLIHYSYGVNSTEKGDLSSESTVSRIRTEHFPLTLESARPSHTSQYLCASSETSTDTQYFGPGTRLTVL.